The 24 T cell receptor beta chains listed next were all sequenced from one sample in a study of blood T cell repertoires in COVID-19. The protocol was immunoSEQ multiplex PCR, while the TCRdb copy is restricted to in-frame clones and leaves out a portion. Of 150,000 or so clones in the sample, 86% were seen once. The sample taken for sequencing was peripheral blood. These TCRs come from a man in his late teens or twenties with acute or convalescent COVID-19.

The chain carries TRBV7-9 and TRBJ2-1; 10 nucleotides match TRBD2. Per germline, CDR1 SEHNR and CDR2 FQNEAQ (reference sequence). J gave up 4 bases and V 5 bases, and 17 bases lay outside the gene matches. The CDR3 runs to 19 residues. This CDR3 is CASSTKSALAGYLYNEQFF. The CDR3 DNA sequence: TGTGCCAGCAGCACCAAAAGCGCACTAGCGGGGTATCTTTACAATGAGCAGTTCTTC.

The V gene is TRBV6-6, the J gene TRBJ2-1; TRBD1 agrees at 7 bases. V lost 5 bases, J lost 6 bases, and 7 bases stayed unmatched. Germline values: CDR1 MNHNY, CDR2 SVGAGI (reference sequence). The CDR3 covers 14 residues. This CDR3 reads CASSPFRDSNEQFF. CDR3 DNA sequence: TGTGCCAGCAGTCCGTTTCGGGACAGCAATGAGCAGTTCTTC.

This clone appeared a few times. The CDR3 here is CASEYRGNTDTQYF. The CDR3 nucleotides read TGTGCCAGCGAATATCGGGGGAACACAGATACGCAGTATTTT. The V call is TRBV25-1, the J call TRBJ2-3; tentative D call: TRBD2 (6 bases). CDR1 and CDR2 from the germline V gene are MGHDK and SYGVNS. This CDR3 is built from 14 residues. The germline V and J ends were trimmed by 8 bases and 2 bases, with 14 bases remaining between them.

The chain uses TRBV19 and TRBJ2-1; TRBD2 aligns across 9 bases. This CDR3 comprises 16 residues. The germline V gene encodes CDR1 LNHDA and CDR2 SQIVND (reference sequence). J gave up 5 bases and V 1 base, and 6 bases lay outside the gene matches. The CDR3 here is CASSIGLAGRDNEQFF. Written as DNA, the CDR3 is TGTGCCAGTAGTATAGGGCTAGCGGGGCGGGACAATGAGCAGTTCTTC.

This chain links TRBV5-1 with TRBJ2-3, with D tentatively TRBD2 (5 bases). There are 20 residues in the CDR3. Germline-derived CDR1 and CDR2 are SGHRS and YFSETQ. V gave up 4 bases and J gave up 0 bases, with 27 bases separating them. The CDR3 nucleotides are TGCGCCAGCAGCCCGGCGGCCCTAGCTTTATCCTTCCCTAGCACAGATACGCAGTATTTT. This codes for CASSPAALALSFPSTDTQYF.

The chain couples TRBV7-2 to TRBJ1-2, with 8 bases aligning to TRBD1. CDR3 length equals 15 residues. Germline assignment: CDR1 SGHTA and CDR2 FQGNSA. Losses at the gene ends were 1 base for V and 2 bases for J; bases not matched to a gene: 3. CDR3 in amino acids: CASSLDGDRNYGYTF. The DNA of the CDR3 is TGTGCCAGCAGCTTAGACGGGGACAGGAACTATGGCTACACCTTC.

CDR3 in amino acids: CASSSFRGEAFF. CDR3 bases: TGTGCCAGCAGCTCGTTCAGGGGTGAAGCTTTCTTT. V gene TRBV11-1 combines with J gene TRBJ1-1; weak D call: TRBD1 (6 bases). The germline V gene has CDR1 SGHAT and CDR2 FQDESV (reference sequence). The CDR3 has 12 amino acids. Trimming shortened V by 4 bases and J by 7 bases, and 10 bases separated the two germline ends.

The chain uses TRBV7-8 and TRBJ1-5; 8 bases agree with TRBD1. Germline V gives CDR1 SGHVS, CDR2 FQNEAQ. The CDR3 sequence is 15 residues long. V dropped 5 bases and J dropped 4; count of bases not matched to a gene: 7. CDR3 residues: CASSQGTGENQPQHF. In DNA form, the CDR3 reads TGTGCCAGCAGCCAAGGGACAGGAGAAAATCAGCCCCAGCATTTT.

This clone showed up just a few times. The J gene is TRBJ2-3, the V gene TRBV4-2, with 7 bases that match TRBD1. The V gene end was trimmed by 1 base and the J gene end by 4 bases; junction bases not matched to a gene: 5. The germline V gene encodes CDR1 LGHNA and CDR2 YNFKEQ. The CDR3 has 15 residues. CDR3 sequence (DNA): TGTGCCAGCAGCCAAGCGGCAGGGGGAGCAGATACGCAGTATTTT. Amino acids: CASSQAAGGADTQYF.

V usage is TRBV6-1 and J usage is TRBJ2-2; 10 bases match TRBD1. The V gene end was trimmed by 2 bases and the J gene end by 7 bases; junction bases not matched to a gene: 7. Germline V gives CDR1 MNHNS, CDR2 SASEGT. The CDR3 sequence is 16 residues long. The chain's CDR3 is CASSETGTGVDGELFF. The CDR3 DNA reads TGTGCCAGCAGTGAAACCGGGACAGGGGTCGACGGGGAGCTGTTTTTT.

The chain uses TRBV2 and TRBJ2-7, with D maybe TRBD2 (5 bases). CDR3 length: 13 amino acids. The germline CDR1 and CDR2 sequences are SNHLY and FYNNEI. CDR3 DNA: TGTGTCAGTGGGGTTGCGGGCTCCTACGAGCAGTACTTC. As protein: CVSGVAGSYEQYF. Drawing the rest from reference TRBV2 and TRBJ2-7, the complete variable domain is EPEVTQTPSHQVTQMGQEVILRCVPISNHLYFYWYRQILGQKVEFLVSFYNNEISEKSEIFDDQFSVERPDGSNFTLKIRSTKLEDSAMYFCVSGVAGSYEQYFGPGTRLTVT.

The chain joins TRBV10-3 to TRBJ2-5; 8 positions agree with TRBD1. Germline CDR1 is ENHRY and CDR2 is SYGVKD. V shed 0 bases and J 5 bases; nucleotides not matched to a gene: 2. The CDR3 contains 14 residues. CDR3 sequence reads: CAISESGQAETQYF. As DNA, the CDR3 is TGTGCCATCAGTGAGTCGGGACAGGCCGAGACCCAGTACTTC.

The chain links TRBV30 to TRBJ2-2; tentatively, D is TRBD2 (5 bases). The CDR3 loop spans 13 amino acids. V lost 0 bases and J 6 bases, leaving 8 bases between the germline ends. Germline V CDR1 and CDR2: GTSNPN, SVGIG (reference sequence). CDR3 nucleotide sequence: TGTGCCTGGAGTGTAACTAGGGCCGGGGAGCTGTTTTTT. Its translation is CAWSVTRAGELFF.

This chain connects TRBV9 to TRBJ1-2; D is ambiguous. The CDR3 is made up of 13 amino acids. Trimming took 2 bases from V and 4 from J, leaving 9 bases between them. The germline V gene encodes CDR1 SGDLS and CDR2 YYNGEE. The CDR3 loop reads CASSVTESYGYTF. Written as DNA, the CDR3 is TGTGCCAGCAGCGTCACAGAATCCTATGGCTACACCTTC.

The gene calls are TRBV6-5 and TRBJ2-3; D is undetermined. Per the germline V gene, CDR1 is MNHEY and CDR2 is SVGAGI. Trimming pared 5 bases from V and 3 bases from J, leaving 6 bases between. This CDR3 region has 12 residues. The CDR3 here is CASSSTTDTQYF. CDR3 in DNA: TGTGCCAGCAGTAGTACTACAGATACGCAGTATTTT.

CDR3 DNA: TGCGCCAGCAGCTTGGCTAGCGGGGGGGCCCGGGAGACCCAGTACTTC. Protein sequence: CASSLASGGARETQYF. The chain has TRBV5-1 and TRBJ2-5; 12 bases line up with TRBD2. The CDR3 consists of 16 residues. V lost 0 bases to trimming and J lost 5 bases; unmatched junction nucleotides: 5. Germline V CDR1 and CDR2: SGHRS, YFSETQ.

The V call is TRBV30, the J call TRBJ1-2, with D maybe TRBD1 (5 bases). V was clipped by 3 bases and J by 3 bases, with 14 bases between them. Germline CDR1 and CDR2: GTSNPN and SVGIG (reference sequence). The CDR3 covers 14 residues. DNA for the CDR3: TGTGCCTGGAGACTGGAGGGGAGAGACTATGGCTACACCTTC. Residues: CAWRLEGRDYGYTF.

The chain has TRBV5-1 and TRBJ2-2; a weak D match, TRBD2 (6 bases). Looked up from germline, CDR1 is SGHRS and CDR2 is YFSETQ. The CDR3 extends over 14 amino acids. Trimming removed 4 bases at V and 7 bases at J, with 14 bases between. CDR3 nucleotides: TGCGCCAGCAGCCCGGGATCGGGGGTCGGGGAGCTGTTTTTT. It codes for CASSPGSGVGELFF.

The chain couples TRBV28 to TRBJ2-5, with D possibly being TRBD2 (6 bases). V was clipped by 2 bases and J by 1 base, with 11 bases between them. This CDR3 is built from 15 residues. Germline lookup yields CDR1 MDHEN and CDR2 SYDVKM. CDR3 coding DNA: TGTGCCAGCAGTTTAGGGGTAGCGGTCCAAGAGACCCAGTACTTC. As protein: CASSLGVAVQETQYF.

This clone was counted only a few times. This chain links TRBV28 with TRBJ1-2; no reliable D call. The germline V and J ends were trimmed by 1 base and 0 bases, with 6 bases remaining between them. The CDR3 spans 14 residues. In germline, CDR1 is MDHEN, CDR2 SYDVKM. The CDR3 DNA is TGTGCCAGCAGTTTATTCGCAGCTAACTATGGCTACACCTTC. Its protein is CASSLFAANYGYTF.

This rearrangement joins TRBV19 to TRBJ2-3, with D possibly being TRBD2 (5 bases). CDR3 length equals 16 residues. Germline V gene data show CDR1 as LNHDA and CDR2 as SQIVND (reference sequence). V lost 1 base and J lost 6, with 17 bases in between. The CDR3 nucleotides are TGTGCCAGTAGTATAGCAACCGGACTCCTTGGGGATACGCAGTATTTT. It translates to CASSIATGLLGDTQYF. Looking up the rest from reference TRBV19 and TRBJ2-3 gives the full variable domain: DGGITQSPKYLFRKEGQNVTLSCEQNLNHDAMYWYRQDPGQGLRLIYYSQIVNDFQKGDIAEGYSVSREKKESFPLTVTSAQKNPTAFYLCASSIATGLLGDTQYFGPGTRLTVL.

The rearrangement uses TRBV24-1 and TRBJ2-3; TRBD1 is a possible D gene (6 bases). The CDR3 totals 15 residues. CDR1 and CDR2 (germline): KGHDR, SFDVKD. V lost 1 base and J 0 bases, leaving 7 bases between the germline ends. CDR3 DNA sequence: TGTGCCACCAGTGATTTAACAGGGAGCACAGATACGCAGTATTTT. It codes for CATSDLTGSTDTQYF.

This clone was counted between two and nine times. The chain joins TRBV11-2 to TRBJ1-4; D uncertain. This CDR3 has 14 amino acids. Germline assignment: CDR1 SGHAT and CDR2 FQNNGV. V was trimmed by 3 bases and J by 7 bases, leaving 12 bases between them. The CDR3 sequence is CASSFSSTSEKLFF. CDR3 bases: TGTGCCAGCAGCTTTAGTTCGACAAGTGAAAAACTGTTTTTT. Complete variable domain (other parts from reference TRBV11-2 and TRBJ1-4): EAGVAQSPRYKIIEKRQSVAFWCNPISGHATLYWYQQILGQGPKLLIQFQNNGVVDDSQLPKDRFSAERLKGVDSTLKIQPAKLEDSAVYLCASSFSSTSEKLFFGSGTQLSVL.

V gene TRBV7-6 combines with J gene TRBJ1-5, with 8 bases identical to TRBD1. The V gene end was trimmed by 0 bases and the J gene end by 0 bases; junction bases not matched to a gene: 19. The CDR3 has 22 amino acids. The germline gives CDR1 SGHVS, CDR2 FNYEAQ. CDR3 amino acids: CASSLAPTWAGGAPYSNQPQHF. CDR3 bases: TGTGCCAGCAGCTTAGCGCCCACATGGGCAGGGGGCGCCCCCTATAGCAATCAGCCCCAGCATTTT.